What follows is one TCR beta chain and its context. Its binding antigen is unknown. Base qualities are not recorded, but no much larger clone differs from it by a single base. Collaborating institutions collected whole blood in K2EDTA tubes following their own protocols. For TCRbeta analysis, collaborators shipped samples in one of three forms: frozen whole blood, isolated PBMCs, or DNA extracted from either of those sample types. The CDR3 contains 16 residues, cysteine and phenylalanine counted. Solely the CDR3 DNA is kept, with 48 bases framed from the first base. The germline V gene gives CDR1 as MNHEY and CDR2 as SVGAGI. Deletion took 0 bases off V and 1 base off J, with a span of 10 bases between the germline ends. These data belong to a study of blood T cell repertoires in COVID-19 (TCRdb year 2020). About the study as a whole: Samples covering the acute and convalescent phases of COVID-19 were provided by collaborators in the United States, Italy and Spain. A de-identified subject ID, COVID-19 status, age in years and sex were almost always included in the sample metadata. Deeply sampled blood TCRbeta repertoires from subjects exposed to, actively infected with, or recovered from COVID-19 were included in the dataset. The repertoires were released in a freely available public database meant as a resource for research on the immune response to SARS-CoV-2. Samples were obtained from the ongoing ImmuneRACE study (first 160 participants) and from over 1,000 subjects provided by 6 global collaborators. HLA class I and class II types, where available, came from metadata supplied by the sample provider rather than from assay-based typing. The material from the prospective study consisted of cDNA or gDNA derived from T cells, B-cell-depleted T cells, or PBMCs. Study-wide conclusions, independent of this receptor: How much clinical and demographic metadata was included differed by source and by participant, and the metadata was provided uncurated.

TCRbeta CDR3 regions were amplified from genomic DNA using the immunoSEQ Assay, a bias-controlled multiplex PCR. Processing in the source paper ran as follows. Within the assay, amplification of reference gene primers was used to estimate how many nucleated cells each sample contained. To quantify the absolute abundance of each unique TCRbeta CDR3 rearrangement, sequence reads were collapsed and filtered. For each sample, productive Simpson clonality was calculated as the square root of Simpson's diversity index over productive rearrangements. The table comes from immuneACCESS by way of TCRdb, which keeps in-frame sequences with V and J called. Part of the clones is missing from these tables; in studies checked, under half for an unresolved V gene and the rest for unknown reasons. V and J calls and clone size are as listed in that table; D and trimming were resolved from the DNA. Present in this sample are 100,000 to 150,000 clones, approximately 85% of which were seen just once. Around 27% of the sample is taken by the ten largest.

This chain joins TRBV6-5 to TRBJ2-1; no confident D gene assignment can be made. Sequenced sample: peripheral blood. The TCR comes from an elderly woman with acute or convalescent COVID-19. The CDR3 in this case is CASSYSVPDSYNEQFF. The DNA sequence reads TGTGCCAGCAGTTACTCGGTCCCAGATTCCTACAATGAGCAGTTCTTC.